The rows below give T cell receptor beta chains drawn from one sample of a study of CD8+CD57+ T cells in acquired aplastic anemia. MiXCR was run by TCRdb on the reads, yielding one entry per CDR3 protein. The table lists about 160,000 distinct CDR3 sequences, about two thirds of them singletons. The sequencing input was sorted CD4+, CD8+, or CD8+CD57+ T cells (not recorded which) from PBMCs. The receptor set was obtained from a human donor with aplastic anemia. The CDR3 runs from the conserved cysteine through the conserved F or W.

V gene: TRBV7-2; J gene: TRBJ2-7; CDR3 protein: CASSLNPIGWEQYF
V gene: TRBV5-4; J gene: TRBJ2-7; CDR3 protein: CASSLEGGLSYEQYF
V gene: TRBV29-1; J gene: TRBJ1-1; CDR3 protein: CSAQGSMNTEAFF
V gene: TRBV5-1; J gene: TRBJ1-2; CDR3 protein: CASSLAGTDNYGYTF
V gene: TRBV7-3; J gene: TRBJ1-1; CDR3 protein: CASRGEPNTEAFF
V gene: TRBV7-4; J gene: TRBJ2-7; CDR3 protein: CASSGLGGASYEQYF
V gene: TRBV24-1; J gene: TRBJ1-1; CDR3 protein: CATSDHKVGEAFF
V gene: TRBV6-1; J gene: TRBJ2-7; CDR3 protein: CASNPGTYEQYF
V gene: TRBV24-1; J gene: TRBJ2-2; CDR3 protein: CATSDRLVGELFF
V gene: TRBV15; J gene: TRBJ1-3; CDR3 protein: CATSRQGAEGNSIYF
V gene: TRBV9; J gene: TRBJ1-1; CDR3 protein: CASKGANTEAFF
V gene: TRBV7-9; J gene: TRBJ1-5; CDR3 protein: CASSLGRDQPQHF
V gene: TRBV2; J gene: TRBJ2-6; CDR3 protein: CASSPDSGANVLTF
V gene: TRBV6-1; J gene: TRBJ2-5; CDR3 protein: CASRGDGGVETQYF
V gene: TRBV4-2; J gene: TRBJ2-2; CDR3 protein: CASSQDRTSGTTGELFF
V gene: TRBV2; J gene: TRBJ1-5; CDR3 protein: CASRYSNQPQHF
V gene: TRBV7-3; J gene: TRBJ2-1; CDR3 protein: CASSLEAKGEQFF
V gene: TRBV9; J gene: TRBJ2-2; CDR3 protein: CASSVEGQGGTGELFF
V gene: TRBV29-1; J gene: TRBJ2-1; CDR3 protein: CSVDSGGAWEQFF
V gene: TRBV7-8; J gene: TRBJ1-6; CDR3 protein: CASSLEGVGKLHF
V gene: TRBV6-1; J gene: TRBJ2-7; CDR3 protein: CASIGGSLYEQYF
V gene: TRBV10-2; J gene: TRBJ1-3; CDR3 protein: CASSEQKGISGNTIYF
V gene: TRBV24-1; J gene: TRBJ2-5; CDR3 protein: CATGPFVSSANDRLAGPQETQYF
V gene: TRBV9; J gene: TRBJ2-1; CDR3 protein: CASSLGLAGVGEQFF
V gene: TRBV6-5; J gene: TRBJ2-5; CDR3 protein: CASSYSSRGETQYF
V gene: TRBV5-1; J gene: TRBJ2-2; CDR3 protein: CASSRESAGELFF
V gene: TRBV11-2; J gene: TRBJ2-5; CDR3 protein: CASSKLAGGQETQYF
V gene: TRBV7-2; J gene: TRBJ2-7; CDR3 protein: CASSFDRGSEQYF
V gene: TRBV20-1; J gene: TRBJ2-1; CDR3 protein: CSAREGASNEQFF
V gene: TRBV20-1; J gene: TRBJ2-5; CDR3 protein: CSANQLREAQYF
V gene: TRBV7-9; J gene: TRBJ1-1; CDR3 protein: CASSLSTGGTEAFF
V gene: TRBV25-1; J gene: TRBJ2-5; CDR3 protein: CASSGLQVETQYF
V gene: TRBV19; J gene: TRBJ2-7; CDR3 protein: CASNPNPGLAGEEQYF
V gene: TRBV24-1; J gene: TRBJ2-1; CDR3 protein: CATSDLPLAGTYDEQFF
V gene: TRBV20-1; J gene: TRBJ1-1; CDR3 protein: CSARDGARNTEAFF
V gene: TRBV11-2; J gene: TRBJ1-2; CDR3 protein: CASSQTGKGYGYTF
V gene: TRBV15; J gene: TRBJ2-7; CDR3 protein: CATSRPKQEYPYEQYF
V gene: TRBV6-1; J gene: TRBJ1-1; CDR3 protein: CASSTSGQPNTEAFF
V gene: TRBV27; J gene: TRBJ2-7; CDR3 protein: CASSNSYSYEQYF
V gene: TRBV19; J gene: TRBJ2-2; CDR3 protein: CASSIAGTGSGELFF
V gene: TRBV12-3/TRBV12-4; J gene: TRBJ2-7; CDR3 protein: CASSGTVTYEQYF
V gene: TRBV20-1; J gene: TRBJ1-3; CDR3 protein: CSARDPNYTIYF
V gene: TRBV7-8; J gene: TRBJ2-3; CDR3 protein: CASSLADLNADTQYF
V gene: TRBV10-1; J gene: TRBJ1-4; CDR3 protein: CASREPGQEAVKLFF
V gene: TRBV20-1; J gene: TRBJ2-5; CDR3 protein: CSASTSGGETQYF
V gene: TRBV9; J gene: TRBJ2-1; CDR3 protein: CASSVPRDGSSYNEQFF